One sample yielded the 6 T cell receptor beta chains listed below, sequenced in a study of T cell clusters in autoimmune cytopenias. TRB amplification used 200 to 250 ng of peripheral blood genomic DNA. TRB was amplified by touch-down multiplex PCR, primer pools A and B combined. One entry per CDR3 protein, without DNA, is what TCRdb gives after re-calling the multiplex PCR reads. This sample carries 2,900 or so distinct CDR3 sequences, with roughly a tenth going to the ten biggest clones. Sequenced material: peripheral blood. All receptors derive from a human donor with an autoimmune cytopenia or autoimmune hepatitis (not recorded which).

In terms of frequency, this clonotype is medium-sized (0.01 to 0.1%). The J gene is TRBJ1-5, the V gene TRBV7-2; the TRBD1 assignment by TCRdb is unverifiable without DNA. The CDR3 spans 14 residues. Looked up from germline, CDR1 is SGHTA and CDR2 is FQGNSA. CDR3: CASSSGQGNQPQHF.

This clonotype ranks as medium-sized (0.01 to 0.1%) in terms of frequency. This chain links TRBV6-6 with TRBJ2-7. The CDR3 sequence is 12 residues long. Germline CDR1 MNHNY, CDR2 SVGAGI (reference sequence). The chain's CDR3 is CASSDSSYEQYF.

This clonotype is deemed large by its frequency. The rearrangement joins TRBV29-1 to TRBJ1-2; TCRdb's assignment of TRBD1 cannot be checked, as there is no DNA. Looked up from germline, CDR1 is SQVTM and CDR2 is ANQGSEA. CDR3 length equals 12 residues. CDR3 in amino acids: CSAGTGRDGYTF.

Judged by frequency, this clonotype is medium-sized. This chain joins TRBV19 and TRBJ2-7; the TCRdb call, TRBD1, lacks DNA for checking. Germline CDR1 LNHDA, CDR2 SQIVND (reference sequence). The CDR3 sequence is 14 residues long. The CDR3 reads CASSLRDSSYEQYF.

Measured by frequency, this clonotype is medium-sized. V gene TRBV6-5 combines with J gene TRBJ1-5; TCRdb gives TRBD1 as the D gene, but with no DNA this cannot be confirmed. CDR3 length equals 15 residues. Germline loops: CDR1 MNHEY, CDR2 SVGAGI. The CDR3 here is CASRRGQRSNQPQHF.

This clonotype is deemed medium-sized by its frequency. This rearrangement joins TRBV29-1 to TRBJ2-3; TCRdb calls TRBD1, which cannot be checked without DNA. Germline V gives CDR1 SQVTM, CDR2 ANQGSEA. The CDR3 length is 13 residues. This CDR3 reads CSVLLPGTDTQYF.